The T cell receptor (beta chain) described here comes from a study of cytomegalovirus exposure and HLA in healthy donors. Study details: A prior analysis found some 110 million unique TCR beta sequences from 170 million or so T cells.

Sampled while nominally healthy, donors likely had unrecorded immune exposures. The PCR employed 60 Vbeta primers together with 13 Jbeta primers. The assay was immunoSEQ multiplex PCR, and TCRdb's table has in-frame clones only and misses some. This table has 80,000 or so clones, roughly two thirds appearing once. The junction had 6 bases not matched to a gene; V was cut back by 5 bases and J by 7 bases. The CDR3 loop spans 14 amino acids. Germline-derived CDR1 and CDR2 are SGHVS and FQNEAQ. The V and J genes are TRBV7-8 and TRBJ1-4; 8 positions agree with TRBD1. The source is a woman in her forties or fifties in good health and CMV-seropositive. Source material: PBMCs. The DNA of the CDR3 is TGTGCCAGCAGCCCCGGACAGGGTTTTGAAAAACTGTTTTTT. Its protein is CASSPGQGFEKLFF.